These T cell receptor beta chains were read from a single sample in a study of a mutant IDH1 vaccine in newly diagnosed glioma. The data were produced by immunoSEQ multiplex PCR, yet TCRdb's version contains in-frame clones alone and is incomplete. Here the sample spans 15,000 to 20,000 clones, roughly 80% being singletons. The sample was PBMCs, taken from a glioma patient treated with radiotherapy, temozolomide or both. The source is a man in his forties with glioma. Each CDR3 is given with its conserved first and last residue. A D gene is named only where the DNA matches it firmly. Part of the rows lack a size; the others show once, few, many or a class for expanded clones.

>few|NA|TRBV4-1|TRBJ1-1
CASSQERVRTTEAFF
TGCGCCAGCAGCCAAGAGCGGGTCCGTACCACTGAAGCTTTCTTT
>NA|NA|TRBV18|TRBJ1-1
CASSPESTEAFF
TGTGCCAGCTCACCAGAGAGCACTGAAGCTTTCTTT
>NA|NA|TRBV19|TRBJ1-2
CASSSGQTGGGYTF
TGTGCCAGTAGTTCCGGGCAAACCGGGGGCGGCTACACCTTC
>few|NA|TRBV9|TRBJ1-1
CASSEGGRTEAFF
TGTGCCAGCAGCGAGGGGGGGCGGACTGAAGCTTTCTTT
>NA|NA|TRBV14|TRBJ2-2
CASSQVGPLTGELFF
TGTGCCAGCAGCCAAGTAGGACCCTTGACCGGGGAGCTGTTTTTT
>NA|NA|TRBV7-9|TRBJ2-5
CASSPQETQYF
TGTGCCAGCAGCCCCCAAGAGACCCAGTACTTC
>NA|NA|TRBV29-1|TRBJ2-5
CSVGPQYF
TGCAGCGTTGGGCCCCAGTACTTC
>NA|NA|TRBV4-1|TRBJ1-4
CASSRKGGPGATNEKLFF
TGCGCCAGCAGCCGGAAGGGGGGACCGGGGGCAACTAATGAAAAACTGTTTTTT
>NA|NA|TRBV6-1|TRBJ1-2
CASSEGQNFYGYTF
TGTGCCAGCAGTGAAGGACAGAACTTCTATGGCTACACCTTC
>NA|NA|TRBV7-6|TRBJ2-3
CASSPVGARTDTQYF
TGTGCCAGCTCACCTGTAGGGGCGAGGACAGATACGCAGTATTTT
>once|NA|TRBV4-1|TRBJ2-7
CASSPRGLSSYEQYF
TGCGCCAGCAGCCCCCGCGGCTTAAGCTCCTACGAGCAGTACTTC
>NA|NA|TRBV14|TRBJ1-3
CASSQDYSGNTIYF
TGTGCCAGCAGCCAAGACTACTCTGGAAACACCATATATTTT
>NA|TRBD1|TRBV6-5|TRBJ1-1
CASSPGDRARTEAFF
TGTGCCAGCAGTCCCGGGGACAGGGCGAGGACTGAAGCTTTCTTT
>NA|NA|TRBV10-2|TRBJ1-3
CASSDGQHSGNTIYF
TGCGCCAGCAGTGACGGACAGCACTCTGGAAACACCATATATTTT
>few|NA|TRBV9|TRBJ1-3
CASSVTAGDTIYF
TGTGCCAGCAGCGTTACAGCGGGGGACACCATATATTTT
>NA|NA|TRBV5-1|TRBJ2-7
CASSEGWDSYEQYF
TGCGCCAGCAGCGAGGGGTGGGACTCCTACGAGCAGTACTTC
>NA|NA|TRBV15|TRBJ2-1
CATSRDWPVGGAELSYNEQFF
TGTGCCACCAGCAGAGATTGGCCAGTGGGCGGGGCAGAACTTTCTTACAATGAGCAGTTCTTC
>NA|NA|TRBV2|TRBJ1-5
CASSGIGGRGNQPQHF
TGTGCCAGCAGTGGTATCGGGGGTAGGGGCAATCAGCCCCAGCATTTT
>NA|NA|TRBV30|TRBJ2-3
CACLIIADTQYF
TGTGCCTGTCTTATAATTGCAGATACGCAGTATTTT
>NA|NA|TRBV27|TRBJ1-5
CASSSTGTNQPQHF
TGTGCCAGCAGTTCCACAGGGACTAATCAGCCCCAGCATTTT
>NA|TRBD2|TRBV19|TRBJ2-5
CASSIPSGGQETQYF
TGTGCCAGTAGTATTCCTAGCGGGGGACAAGAGACCCAGTACTTC
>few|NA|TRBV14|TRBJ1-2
CASSHVRDNGYTF
TGTGCCAGCAGCCACGTACGAGACAATGGCTACACCTTC
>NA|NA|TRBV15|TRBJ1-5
CATSRDKAYSNQPQHF
TGTGCCACCAGCAGAGATAAGGCGTATAGCAATCAGCCCCAGCATTTT
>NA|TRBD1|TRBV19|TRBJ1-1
CASSLGQGLMNTEAFF
TGTGCCAGTAGCCTGGGACAGGGCCTCATGAACACTGAAGCTTTCTTT
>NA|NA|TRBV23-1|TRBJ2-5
CASSYGAGAYNQETQYF
TGCGCCAGCAGCTACGGGGCAGGGGCCTATAACCAAGAGACCCAGTACTTC
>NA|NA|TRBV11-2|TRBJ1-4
CASSSPLAGAHNEKLFF
TGTGCCAGCAGCTCCCCCCTCGCCGGGGCTCATAATGAAAAACTGTTTTTT
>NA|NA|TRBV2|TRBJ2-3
CASEVVDTQYF
TGTGCCAGCGAGGTGGTTGATACGCAGTATTTT
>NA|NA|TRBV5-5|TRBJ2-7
CASSLGGRNYEQYF
TGTGCCAGCAGCTTGGGGGGCAGGAACTACGAGCAGTACTTC
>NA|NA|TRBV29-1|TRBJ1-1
CSVDRRNTEAFF
TGCAGCGTTGATCGAAGGAACACTGAAGCTTTCTTT
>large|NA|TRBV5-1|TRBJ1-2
CASSFPGHYGYTF
TGCGCCAGCAGCTTCCCTGGGCACTATGGCTACACCTTC
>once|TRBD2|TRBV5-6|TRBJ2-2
CASSWTSGNTGELFF
TGTGCCAGCAGCTGGACTAGCGGGAACACCGGGGAGCTGTTTTTT
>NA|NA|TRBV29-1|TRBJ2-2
CSADGPGTGELFF
TGCAGCGCTGACGGGCCAGGCACCGGGGAGCTGTTTTTT
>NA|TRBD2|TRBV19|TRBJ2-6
CASSAGGPPGANVLTF
TGTGCCTCCTCAGCGGGAGGGCCCCCTGGGGCCAACGTCCTGACTTTC
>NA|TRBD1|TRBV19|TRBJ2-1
CATSRTGEAYNEQFF
TGTGCCACCTCGCGGACAGGGGAGGCCTACAATGAGCAGTTCTTC
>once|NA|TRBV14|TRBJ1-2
CASSQDLIFRRDYGYTF
TGTGCCAGCAGCCAGGACTTGATATTTCGTCGGGACTATGGCTACACCTTC
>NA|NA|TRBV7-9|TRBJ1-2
CASSLATSWTRHGYTF
TGTGCCAGCAGCTTAGCGACTTCGTGGACTCGCCATGGCTACACCTTC
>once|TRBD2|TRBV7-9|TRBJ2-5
CAWRAGESETQYF
TGTGCCTGGAGGGCGGGAGAGTCAGAGACCCAGTACTTC
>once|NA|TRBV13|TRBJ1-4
CASSPRRGINEKLFF
TGTGCCAGCAGCCCGCGTCGGGGCATTAATGAAAAACTGTTTTTT
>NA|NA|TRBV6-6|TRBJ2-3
CASSRIGDTQYF
TGTGCCAGCAGTCGAATAGGGGATACGCAGTATTTT
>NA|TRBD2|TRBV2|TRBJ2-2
CASKTSVNTGELFF
TGTGCCAGCAAAACTAGCGTGAACACCGGGGAGCTGTTTTTT
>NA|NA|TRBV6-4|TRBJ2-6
CASSGGDGGSGANVLTF
TGTGCCAGCAGTGGAGGAGATGGGGGCTCTGGGGCCAACGTCCTGACTTTC
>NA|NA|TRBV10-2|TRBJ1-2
CASSEGRGIGGYTF
TGCGCCAGCAGTGAGGGCAGGGGTATTGGGGGCTACACCTTC
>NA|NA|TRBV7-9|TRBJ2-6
CASSSIRASGANVLTF
TGTGCCAGCAGCTCTATACGGGCGTCTGGGGCCAACGTCCTGACTTTC
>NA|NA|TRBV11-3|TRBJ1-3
CASSRTGRLNGNTIYF
TGTGCCAGCAGCCGGACGGGGAGGTTAAATGGAAACACCATATATTTT
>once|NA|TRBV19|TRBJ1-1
CASMLGKAEAFF
TGTGCCAGTATGTTGGGGAAGGCTGAAGCTTTCTTT
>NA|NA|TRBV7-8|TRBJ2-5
CASSLPSGAGGETQYF
TGTGCCAGCAGCTTACCTTCCGGGGCCGGAGGAGAGACCCAGTACTTC
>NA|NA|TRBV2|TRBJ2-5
CASSSLQGRASQETQYF
TGTGCCAGCAGCTCCCTCCAGGGGAGGGCCTCCCAAGAGACCCAGTACTTC
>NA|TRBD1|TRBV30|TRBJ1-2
CAYGRQGADTF
TGTGCTTATGGACGACAGGGAGCCGACACCTTC
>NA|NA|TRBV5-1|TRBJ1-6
CASSLELSSPLHF
TGCGCCAGCAGCTTGGAGCTTTCTTCACCCCTCCACTTT
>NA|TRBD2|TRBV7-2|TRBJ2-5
CASSLTSGSGGQYF
TGTGCCAGCAGCTTAACTAGCGGGAGTGGGGGGCAGTACTTC
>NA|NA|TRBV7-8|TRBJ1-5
CAISRFENQPQHF
TGTGCCATCAGCCGTTTCGAGAATCAGCCCCAGCATTTT
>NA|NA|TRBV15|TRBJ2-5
CATSRAGRETQYF
TGTGCCACCAGCAGAGCTGGGAGGGAGACCCAGTACTTC